This is a list of T cell receptor beta chains from one sample in a study of draining lymph node invasion in breast cancer. TCRdb reanalysed the bulk RNA-seq reads using MiXCR and keeps one entry per CDR3 protein. The sample has about 2,400 distinct CDR3 sequences, approximately 81% seen once. The sequenced material came from sorted memory CD4+ effector T cells from a lymph node. All receptors derive from a female donor with luminal breast cancer. The CDR3 runs from the conserved cysteine through the conserved F or W. The order of the fields is CDR3 protein, CDR3 DNA, clone size, D gene, V gene, J gene. A D gene is named only where the DNA matches it firmly. Some rows mark clone size as missing; the rest say once, few, many or name a class of expanded clone.

CDR3: CASRGDRSSGANVLTF
DNA: TGTGCCAGCAGGGGGGACAGGAGCTCTGGGGCCAACGTCCTGACTTTC
size: few
D: TRBD1
V: TRBV12-3/TRBV12-4
J: TRBJ2-6

CDR3: CATATGGNTEAFF
DNA: TGTGCCACGGCGACGGGGGGCAACACTGAAGCTTTCTTT
size: .
D: .
V: TRBV7-9
J: TRBJ1-1

CDR3: CASGSTTDTQYF
DNA: TGTGCTAGTGGTTCAACCACAGATACGCAGTATTTT
size: .
D: .
V: TRBV12-5
J: TRBJ2-3

CDR3: CASSLPQRTYEQYF
DNA: TGTGCCAGCAGCCTTCCACAGCGGACCTACGAGCAGTACTTC
size: .
D: .
V: TRBV3-1
J: TRBJ2-7

CDR3: CASSRLAGGVGETQYF
DNA: TGTGCCAGCAGTAGACTAGCGGGGGGAGTCGGAGAGACCCAGTACTTC
size: .
D: TRBD2
V: TRBV6-1
J: TRBJ2-5

CDR3: CASSSPYNYGYTF
DNA: TGTGCCAGCAGTTCCCCTTATAACTATGGCTACACCTTC
size: .
D: .
V: TRBV6-9
J: TRBJ1-2

CDR3: CASSDDRGTGELFF
DNA: TGCGCCAGCAGTGATGACAGGGGAACCGGGGAGCTGTTTTTT
size: .
D: TRBD1
V: TRBV10-2
J: TRBJ2-2

CDR3: CASSPTSGKLFF
DNA: TGTGCCAGCAGCCCGACATCGGGAAAACTGTTTTTT
size: .
D: .
V: TRBV3-1
J: TRBJ1-4

CDR3: CASSQEVQNKQYF
DNA: TGTGCCAGCAGCCAAGAAGTCCAGAATAAGCAGTACTTC
size: .
D: .
V: TRBV3-1
J: TRBJ2-7

CDR3: CASSPGTDGNGYTF
DNA: TGTGCCAGCAGCCCCGGGACAGACGGCAATGGCTACACCTTC
size: .
D: TRBD1
V: TRBV9
J: TRBJ1-2

CDR3: CASSFDGTEAFF
DNA: TGTGCCAGCAGCTTTGACGGAACTGAAGCTTTCTTT
size: .
D: .
V: TRBV11-2
J: TRBJ1-1

CDR3: CASSPDPTEAFF
DNA: TGTGCCAGCAGCCCAGACCCCACTGAAGCTTTCTTT
size: .
D: .
V: TRBV3-1
J: TRBJ1-1

CDR3: CASSPNDYGYTF
DNA: TGTGCCAGCTCACCAAACGACTATGGCTACACCTTC
size: few
D: .
V: TRBV18
J: TRBJ1-2

CDR3: CASSPWLAGNTGELFF
DNA: TGTGCCAGCAGCCCTTGGCTAGCGGGGAACACCGGGGAGCTGTTTTTT
size: .
D: TRBD2
V: TRBV11-2
J: TRBJ2-2

CDR3: CSARVRTGDNYGYTF
DNA: TGCAGTGCTAGAGTTAGGACAGGGGATAACTATGGCTACACCTTC
size: .
D: TRBD1
V: TRBV20-1
J: TRBJ1-2

CDR3: CTGRIQNSPLHF
DNA: TGTACCGGGCGAATTCAAAATTCACCCCTCCACTTT
size: once
D: .
V: TRBV30
J: TRBJ1-6

CDR3: CASSQDVSDTQYF
DNA: TGTGCCAGCAGCCAAGATGTTTCAGATACGCAGTATTTT
size: .
D: .
V: TRBV4-2
J: TRBJ2-3

CDR3: CASSLVGVSNQPQHF
DNA: TGTGCCAGCAGTTTAGTCGGGGTTAGCAATCAGCCCCAGCATTTT
size: .
D: .
V: TRBV12-3/TRBV12-4
J: TRBJ1-5

CDR3: CASSQGSASGANVLTF
DNA: TGTGCCAGCAGCCAAGGGTCAGCTTCTGGGGCCAACGTCCTGACTTTC
size: .
D: .
V: TRBV3-1
J: TRBJ2-6

CDR3: CASRSTIEAFF
DNA: TGCGCCAGCAGGTCTACGATTGAAGCTTTCTTT
size: .
D: .
V: TRBV5-1
J: TRBJ1-1

CDR3: CASHGQGEGYTF
DNA: TGTGCCAGTCACGGGCAGGGGGAAGGCTACACCTTC
size: .
D: TRBD1
V: TRBV6-2/TRBV6-3
J: TRBJ1-2

CDR3: CASSSESLNNQPQHF
DNA: TGTGCCAGTAGTTCGGAGTCTCTCAACAATCAGCCCCAGCATTTT
size: few
D: .
V: TRBV19
J: TRBJ1-5

CDR3: CASSLKTAGDTEAFF
DNA: TGTGCCAGCAGCTTAAAGACCGCCGGGGACACTGAAGCTTTCTTT
size: .
D: .
V: TRBV5-4
J: TRBJ1-1

CDR3: CASRSRDATDTQYF
DNA: TGTGCCAGCAGATCTCGGGACGCCACAGATACGCAGTATTTT
size: .
D: .
V: TRBV6-5
J: TRBJ2-3

CDR3: CASSTDRGRDEQFF
DNA: TGCGCCAGCAGCACGGACAGGGGGCGCGATGAGCAGTTCTTC
size: .
D: TRBD1
V: TRBV5-1
J: TRBJ2-1

CDR3: CASSYSSSGSWTEAFF
DNA: TGTGCCAGCAGTTACTCGAGTAGTGGAAGTTGGACTGAAGCTTTCTTT
size: .
D: .
V: TRBV6-2/TRBV6-3
J: TRBJ1-1

CDR3: CASSQEAVTIRNEQFF
DNA: TGTGCCAGCAGCCAAGAGGCAGTTACCATACGCAATGAGCAGTTCTTC
size: few
D: .
V: TRBV4-2
J: TRBJ2-1

CDR3: CSARVGSGEVGYTF
DNA: TGCAGTGCTAGAGTGGGTTCTGGGGAGGTTGGCTACACCTTC
size: .
D: .
V: TRBV20-1
J: TRBJ1-2

CDR3: CASSGNSVAATEAFF
DNA: TGTGCCAGTAGTGGGAACTCGGTGGCGGCCACAGAAGCTTTCTTT
size: .
D: .
V: TRBV19
J: TRBJ1-1

CDR3: CASSPCWGGSKSGDTEAFF
DNA: TGCGCCAGCAGTCCCTGTTGGGGGGGCAGTAAATCGGGTGACACTGAAGCTTTCTTT
size: .
D: .
V: TRBV23-1
J: TRBJ1-1

CDR3: CSGGDGYNEQFF
DNA: TGCAGCGGGGGGGACGGGTACAATGAGCAGTTCTTC
size: .
D: .
V: TRBV29-1
J: TRBJ2-1

CDR3: CSVGQGASNEKLFF
DNA: TGCAGCGTTGGACAGGGGGCCTCTAATGAAAAACTGTTTTTT
size: few
D: TRBD1
V: TRBV29-1
J: TRBJ1-4

CDR3: CASSMGTADWPQHF
DNA: TGTGCCAGTAGTATGGGGACAGCGGATTGGCCCCAGCATTTT
size: .
D: TRBD1
V: TRBV19
J: TRBJ1-5

CDR3: CAWGDSDREKLFF
DNA: TGTGCCTGGGGGGACTCCGACCGTGAAAAACTGTTTTTT
size: .
D: .
V: TRBV30
J: TRBJ1-4

CDR3: CASRYDGGYNEQFF
DNA: TGTGCCAGCAGATACGACGGGGGCTACAATGAGCAGTTCTTC
size: .
D: .
V: TRBV7-2
J: TRBJ2-1

CDR3: CASSLRDRGANYGYTF
DNA: TGTGCCAGCAGCTTGCGGGACAGGGGAGCTAACTATGGCTACACCTTC
size: .
D: TRBD1
V: TRBV7-8
J: TRBJ1-2

CDR3: CASRSGGGAYEQYF
DNA: TGCGCCAGCAGAAGCGGGGGGGGAGCCTACGAGCAGTACTTC
size: .
D: TRBD2
V: TRBV10-2
J: TRBJ2-7

CDR3: CASTPGFRPGELFF
DNA: TGTGCCAGCACCCCCGGGTTTCGCCCCGGGGAGCTGTTTTTT
size: .
D: .
V: TRBV27
J: TRBJ2-2

CDR3: CASSLTRGGELFF
DNA: TGTGCCAGCAGCTTGACGAGGGGTGGGGAGCTGTTTTTT
size: .
D: .
V: TRBV5-4
J: TRBJ2-2

CDR3: CSADRENTEAFF
DNA: TGCAGTGCGGACAGGGAGAACACTGAAGCTTTCTTT
size: once
D: TRBD1
V: TRBV20-1
J: TRBJ1-1

CDR3: CASLPSGGARSDTQYF
DNA: TGCGCCAGTCTCCCCAGCGGGGGGGCCAGATCAGATACGCAGTATTTT
size: .
D: TRBD2
V: TRBV5-1
J: TRBJ2-3

CDR3: CASSLTKDLGKDTEAFF
DNA: TGTGCCAGCAGCTTAACGAAGGATTTGGGTAAAGACACTGAAGCTTTCTTT
size: .
D: .
V: TRBV7-3
J: TRBJ1-1

CDR3: CASSQDFSEIMKKLFF
DNA: TGCGCCAGCAGCCAAGATTTTTCAGAGATAATGAAAAAACTGTTTTTT
size: .
D: .
V: TRBV4-1
J: TRBJ1-4

CDR3: CASSISPVAEKLFF
DNA: TGTGCCAGCAGTATCAGTCCAGTAGCCGAAAAACTGTTTTTT
size: .
D: .
V: TRBV12-3/TRBV12-4
J: TRBJ1-4

CDR3: CASSPGTEETQYF
DNA: TGTGCCAGCAGTCCCGGGACAGAAGAGACCCAGTACTTC
size: once
D: TRBD1
V: TRBV5-4
J: TRBJ2-5

CDR3: CSAMQVTSTDTRYF
DNA: TGCAGTGCTATGCAGGTTACTAGCACAGATACGCGGTATTTT
size: .
D: .
V: TRBV20-1
J: TRBJ2-3

CDR3: CASSPSGTGGSNYGYTF
DNA: TGTGCCAGCAGCCCCTCCGGGACAGGGGGTTCTAACTATGGCTACACCTTC
size: .
D: .
V: TRBV21-1
J: TRBJ1-2

CDR3: CAISLYGAELVEQYF
DNA: TGTGCCATCAGTTTATACGGGGCCGAGCTAGTTGAGCAGTACTTC
size: once
D: .
V: TRBV10-3
J: TRBJ2-7

CDR3: CASSLRPETPGELFF
DNA: TGTGCCAGCAGCCTTCGGCCAGAAACCCCCGGGGAGCTGTTTTTT
size: .
D: .
V: TRBV7-9
J: TRBJ2-2

CDR3: CASSYRENEQYF
DNA: TGTGCCAGCAGCTACAGGGAAAACGAGCAGTACTTC
size: .
D: .
V: TRBV7-9
J: TRBJ2-7

CDR3: CASSLSSGNTIYF
DNA: TGTGCCAGCAGCTTAAGCTCTGGAAACACCATATATTTT
size: .
D: .
V: TRBV7-3
J: TRBJ1-3

CDR3: CASKTGGPGYTF
DNA: TGTGCCAGCAAAACAGGGGGCCCTGGCTACACCTTC
size: .
D: TRBD1
V: TRBV2
J: TRBJ1-2

CDR3: CSARRTGMNTEAFF
DNA: TGCAGTGCTAGAAGGACAGGTATGAACACTGAAGCTTTCTTT
size: .
D: TRBD1
V: TRBV20-1
J: TRBJ1-1